The 19 T cell receptor beta chains reported below all come from one sample, sequenced in a study of cytomegalovirus exposure and HLA in healthy donors (dated by TCRdb to the late 2010s). Library preparation employed the immunoSEQ multiplex PCR assay. For the multiplex PCR, a mixture combining 60 forward primers for TCR Vbeta segments and 13 reverse primers for TCR Jbeta segments was used. TCRdb re-hosts the immuneACCESS table, in-frame sequences only. Its copies lack some clones; in the studies checked, an unresolved V gene accounts for under half of them, and the cause for the rest is not known. The sample table records approximately 240,000 clones; around 80% of these occur just once. Less than 3% of the sample is held by the ten biggest clonotypes. Material: PBMCs. Receptors originate from a woman aged 60-70 years in good health and CMV-seropositive.

The rearrangement joins TRBV10-3 to TRBJ1-2; D not certain. This CDR3 is built from 13 residues. The germline V and J ends were trimmed by 6 bases and 2 bases, with 10 bases remaining between them. CDR1 is ENHRY and CDR2 is SYGVKD in the germline V gene. The CDR3 DNA is TGTGCCATCAGGGCCTCTTCCAACTATGGCTACACCTTC. Translated: CAIRASSNYGYTF.

The chain has TRBV6-5 and TRBJ2-3; 10 bases match TRBD2. Germline V gene lookup returns CDR1 MNHEY and CDR2 SVGAGI. The CDR3 has 15 residues. Losses at the gene ends were 6 bases for V and 5 bases for J; bases not matched to a gene: 8. CDR3: CASSPTSGTGDTQYF. The CDR3 nucleotides are TGTGCCAGCAGCCCAACTAGCGGGACGGGAGATACGCAGTATTTT.

This clone was picked up a small number of times. The rearrangement joins TRBV7-2 to TRBJ2-7, with TRBD1 matching over 9 bases. This CDR3 has 12 residues. Germline CDR1 SGHTA, CDR2 FQGNSA. V lost 4 bases, J lost 5 bases, and 0 bases stayed unmatched. The CDR3 here is CASSWTGDEQYF. The CDR3 nucleotides are TGTGCCAGCAGCTGGACAGGGGACGAGCAGTACTTC.

The chain employs TRBV10-3 and TRBJ1-5; D is uncertain. This CDR3 comprises 13 residues. The germline V gene has CDR1 ENHRY and CDR2 SYGVKD. Trimming shortened V by 4 bases and J by 3 bases, and 7 bases separated the two germline ends. CDR3 sequence reads: CAISVQYNQPQHF. For the CDR3, the DNA is TGTGCCATCAGTGTGCAGTACAATCAGCCCCAGCATTTT.

The chain carries TRBV9 and TRBJ2-7; the match to TRBD2 covers 10 bases. The CDR3 covers 16 residues. Germline trimming cut 3 bases from V and 5 bases from J; bases unmatched to any gene: 11. Germline V gene data show CDR1 as SGDLS and CDR2 as YYNGEE. The CDR3 sequence is CASSGTSGWIVHEQYF. The CDR3 DNA sequence: TGTGCCAGCAGCGGGACTAGCGGCTGGATAGTCCACGAGCAGTACTTC.

The chain employs TRBV5-1 and TRBJ2-3; D remains unclear. V was clipped by 0 bases and J by 4 bases, with 9 bases between them. The CDR3 has 14 amino acids. Per germline, CDR1 SGHRS and CDR2 YFSETQ. In DNA form, the CDR3 reads TGCGCCAGCAGCTTGGCCAAGCTGCCAGATACGCAGTATTTT. Protein product: CASSLAKLPDTQYF.

This clone appeared a single time. This chain's CDR3 is CASSPVDRVDHEQYF. CDR3 nucleotide sequence: TGTGCCAGCTCACCAGTTGACAGGGTAGACCACGAGCAGTACTTC. The gene calls are TRBV18 and TRBJ2-7; 7 bases align to TRBD1. CDR1 is KGHSH, CDR2 LQKENI, per germline. The CDR3 covers 15 residues. With V trimmed by 2 bases and J by 5 bases, 9 bases remained unmatched.

This chain uses TRBV4-1 with TRBJ2-6; D not resolved. The CDR3 sequence is 18 residues long. Germline CDR1 is MGHRA and CDR2 is YSYEKL. V shed 1 base and J shed 4 bases, with 17 bases lying between them. CDR3 residues: CASSQGQAGRLGANVLTF. CDR3 DNA sequence: TGCGCCAGCAGCCAAGGGCAGGCCGGCCGTTTGGGGGCCAACGTCCTGACTTTC.

This clone was counted between two and nine times. The chain carries TRBV4-3 and TRBJ1-1; 7 positions match TRBD1. Germline CDR1 reads LGHNA; CDR2 reads YSLEER. V gave up 2 bases and J gave up 4 bases; unmatched junction bases: 7. The CDR3 has 15 amino acids. CDR3 coding DNA: TGCGCCAGCAGCCAATCGCAGGGGGTGTTCACTGAAGCTTTCTTT. This codes for CASSQSQGVFTEAFF.

The chain carries TRBV5-4 and TRBJ1-2; possibly TRBD1 for D (6 bases). Germline-derived CDR1 and CDR2 are SGHNT and YYREEE (reference sequence). This CDR3 is built from 13 residues. Trimming shortened V by 5 bases and J by 1 base, and 9 bases separated the two germline ends. Here the CDR3 reads CASSEGHNYGYTF. The CDR3, as DNA: TGTGCCAGCAGTGAGGGACATAACTATGGCTACACCTTC.

This chain links TRBV7-4 with TRBJ2-1, with 10 bases matching TRBD2. Looked up from germline, CDR1 is SGHVT and CDR2 is SQSDAQ. Trimming removed 1 base from V and 5 bases from J; junction bases left unmatched: 2. The CDR3 length is 15 residues. The CDR3 DNA is TGTGCCAGCAGCTTAGGACTAGCGGGCGACAATGAGCAGTTCTTC. It encodes CASSLGLAGDNEQFF.

The chain carries TRBV2 and TRBJ1-2; 10 nucleotides match TRBD1. Germline V lookup: CDR1 SNHLY, CDR2 FYNNEI. V lost 3 bases, J lost 5 bases, and 6 bases stayed unmatched. The CDR3 runs 15 residues. This CDR3 is CASSDLTGGFYGYTF. CDR3 nucleotide sequence: TGTGCCAGCAGTGACCTGACAGGGGGCTTTTATGGCTACACCTTC.

V and J are TRBV6-5 and TRBJ2-5; tentative D call: TRBD2 (6 bases). The CDR3 contains 14 residues. Looked up from germline, CDR1 is MNHEY and CDR2 is SVGAGI. V was cut by 2 bases and J by 5 bases, with 12 bases left in between. CDR3 protein: CASSYIRAGETQYF. The CDR3 bases are TGTGCCAGCAGTTACATCAGGGCGGGGGAGACCCAGTACTTC.

In its sample, this clone was seen a few times. The chain carries TRBV29-1 and TRBJ2-2; TRBD2 matches at 11 bases. Germline V gene data show CDR1 as SQVTM and CDR2 as ANQGSEA. Unmatched junction bases numbered 6, after V lost 7 bases and J lost 8 bases. This CDR3 is 13 amino acids long. CDR3 in DNA: TGCAGCGGGCAGACTAGCGGGACGGGGGAGCTGTTTTTT. Its translation: CSGQTSGTGELFF.

The genes are TRBV6-5 and TRBJ1-2; D not resolved. Trimming shortened V by 2 bases and J by 8 bases, and 18 bases separated the two germline ends. Germline loops: CDR1 MNHEY, CDR2 SVGAGI. This CDR3 region has 15 residues. The CDR3 sequence is CASSYASVGREGYTF. The CDR3, as DNA: TGTGCCAGCAGTTACGCAAGTGTCGGGCGGGAAGGCTACACCTTC.

J is TRBJ1-2 and V is TRBV27; TRBD1 agrees at 8 bases. This CDR3 has 16 residues. Per germline, CDR1 MNHEY and CDR2 SMNVEV (reference sequence). The J segment lost 2 bases and the V segment lost 6 bases, leaving 11 bases of the junction unmatched. Here the CDR3 reads CASSPRGDRFNYGYTF. DNA for the CDR3: TGTGCCAGCAGCCCCCGGGGGGACAGGTTCAACTATGGCTACACCTTC.

This clone was observed a few times. The chain couples TRBV18 to TRBJ1-1; D remains unclear. The V end was cut by 2 bases, the J end by 0 bases, with 7 bases between. The CDR3 has 14 amino acids. Germline V gene data show CDR1 as KGHSH and CDR2 as LQKENI. Here the CDR3 DNA reads TGTGCCAGCTCACCAGGAGGCATGAACACTGAAGCTTTCTTT. Amino acid sequence: CASSPGGMNTEAFF.

This clone has a handful of counts. The chain employs TRBV19 and TRBJ2-1, with 13 positions matching TRBD2. Trimming took 6 bases from V and 12 from J; bases not matched to a gene: 11. The length of the CDR3 is 15 residues. Germline V CDR1 and CDR2: LNHDA, SQIVND (reference sequence). The CDR3 DNA follows: TGTGCCAGTAGGACAGGACTAGCGGGAGTAGGTGGGCAGTTCTTC. Translation gives CASRTGLAGVGGQFF.

V is TRBV18 and J is TRBJ1-5, with 10 bases aligning to TRBD1. The CDR3 length is 16 residues. Germline V gene sequence: CDR1 KGHSH, CDR2 LQKENI. Trimming cost V 3 bases and J 2 bases; bases outside gene matches: 4. The CDR3 spells CASSPGTGDGNQPQHF. CDR3 DNA sequence: TGTGCCAGCTCACCGGGGACAGGGGATGGCAATCAGCCCCAGCATTTT.